Following are 3 T cell receptor beta chains from one sample sequenced in a study of PD-L1 blockade in urothelial cancer. Assay: immunoSEQ multiplex PCR; the TCRdb copy retains only in-frame clones and omits some. In the table there are approximately 79,000 clones, less than 95% of which are singletons. Time point specified: peripheral blood 6 weeks after treatment start. Source: PBMCs, taken around atezolizumab (anti-PD-L1) treatment. The receptors originated from a woman of 80 years or more with urothelial cancer.

The chain uses TRBV7-9 and TRBJ2-2; 9 bases are a match to TRBD1. CDR3 length: 17 amino acids. Germline trimming cut 1 base from V and 5 bases from J; bases unmatched to any gene: 8. CDR1 and CDR2 from the germline V gene are SEHNR and FQNEAQ (reference sequence). CDR3 sequence reads: CASSLGFGQGKTGELFF. Here the CDR3 DNA reads TGTGCCAGCAGCTTAGGCTTCGGACAGGGGAAGACCGGGGAGCTGTTTTTT.

This rearrangement joins TRBV9 to TRBJ2-5; tentatively, D is TRBD2 (6 bases). CDR1 is SGDLS, CDR2 YYNGEE, per germline. V was trimmed by 2 bases and J by 5 bases, leaving 10 bases between them. The CDR3 has 13 amino acids. This CDR3 reads CASSVSGSETQYF. DNA of the CDR3: TGTGCCAGCAGCGTTAGCGGCTCGGAGACCCAGTACTTC.

V is TRBV6-5 and J is TRBJ1-2; 8 bases are a match to TRBD1. The trim removed 2 bases at V and 6 bases at J, leaving 11 bases unmatched. Germline V gene sequence: CDR1 MNHEY, CDR2 SVGAGI. CDR3 length: 16 amino acids. The CDR3 coding sequence is TGTGCCAGCAGTTACGCCGGGACAGGAATACGGGATGGCTACACCTTC. This translates into CASSYAGTGIRDGYTF.